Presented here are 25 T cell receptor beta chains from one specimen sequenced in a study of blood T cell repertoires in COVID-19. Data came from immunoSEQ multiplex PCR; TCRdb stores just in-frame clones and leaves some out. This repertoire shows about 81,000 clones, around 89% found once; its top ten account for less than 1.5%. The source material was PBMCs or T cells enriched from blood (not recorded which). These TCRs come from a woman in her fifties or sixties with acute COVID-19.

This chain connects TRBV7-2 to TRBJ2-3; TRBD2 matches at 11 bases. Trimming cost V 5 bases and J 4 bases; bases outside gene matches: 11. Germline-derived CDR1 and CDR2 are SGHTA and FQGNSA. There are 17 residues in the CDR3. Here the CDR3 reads CASSPFELAGGPDTQYF. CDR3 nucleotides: TGTGCCAGCAGCCCCTTTGAGCTAGCGGGAGGCCCAGATACGCAGTATTTT.

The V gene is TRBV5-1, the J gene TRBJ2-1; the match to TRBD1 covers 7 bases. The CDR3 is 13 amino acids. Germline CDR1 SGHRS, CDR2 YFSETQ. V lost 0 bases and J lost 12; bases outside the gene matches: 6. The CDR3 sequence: CASSLDLQGVQFF. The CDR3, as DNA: TGCGCCAGCAGCTTGGACCTGCAGGGGGTGCAGTTCTTC.

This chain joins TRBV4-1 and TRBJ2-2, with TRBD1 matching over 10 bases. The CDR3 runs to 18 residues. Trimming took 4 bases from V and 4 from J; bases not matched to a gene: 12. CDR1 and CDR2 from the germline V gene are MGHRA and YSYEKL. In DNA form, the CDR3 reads TGCGCCAGCAGCCCGTCTCGACAGGGGGCCGGGGCCACCGGGGAGCTGTTTTTT. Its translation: CASSPSRQGAGATGELFF.

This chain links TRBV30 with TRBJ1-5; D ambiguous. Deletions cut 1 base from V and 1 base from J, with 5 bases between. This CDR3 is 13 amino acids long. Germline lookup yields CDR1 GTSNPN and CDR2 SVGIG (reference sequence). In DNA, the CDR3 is TGTGCCTGGAGTGATCGGAGCAATCAGCCCCAGCATTTT. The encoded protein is CAWSDRSNQPQHF.

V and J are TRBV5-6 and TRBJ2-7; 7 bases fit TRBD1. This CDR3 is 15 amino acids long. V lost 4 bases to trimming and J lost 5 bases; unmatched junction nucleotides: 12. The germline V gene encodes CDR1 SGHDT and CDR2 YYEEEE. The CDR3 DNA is TGTGCCAGCAGCCAATGGACAGGCGCAAGGGACGAGCAGTACTTC. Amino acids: CASSQWTGARDEQYF.

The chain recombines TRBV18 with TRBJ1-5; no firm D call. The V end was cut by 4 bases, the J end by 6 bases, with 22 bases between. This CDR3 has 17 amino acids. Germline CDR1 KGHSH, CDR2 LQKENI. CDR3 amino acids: CASSLGALDSGGQPQHF. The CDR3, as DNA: TGTGCCAGCTCACTGGGTGCCCTTGACTCTGGAGGTCAGCCCCAGCATTTT. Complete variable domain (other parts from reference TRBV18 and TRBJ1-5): NAGVMQNPRHLVRRRGQEARLRCSPMKGHSHVYWYRQLPEEGLKFMVYLQKENIIDESGMPKERFSAEFPKEGPSILRIQQVVRGDSAAYFCASSLGALDSGGQPQHFGDGTRLSIL.

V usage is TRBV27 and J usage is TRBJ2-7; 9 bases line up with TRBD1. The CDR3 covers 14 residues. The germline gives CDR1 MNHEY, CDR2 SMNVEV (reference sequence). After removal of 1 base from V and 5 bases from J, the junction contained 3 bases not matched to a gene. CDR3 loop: CASSLLGQGHEQYF. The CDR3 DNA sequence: TGTGCCAGCAGTTTATTGGGACAGGGCCACGAGCAGTACTTC.

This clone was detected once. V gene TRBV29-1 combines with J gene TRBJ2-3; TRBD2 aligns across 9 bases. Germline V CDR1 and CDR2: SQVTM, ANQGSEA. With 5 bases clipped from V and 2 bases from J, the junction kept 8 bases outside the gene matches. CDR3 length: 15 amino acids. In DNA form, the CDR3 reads TGCAGCGTTAGGCTAGCGGGATACCACACAGATACGCAGTATTTT. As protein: CSVRLAGYHTDTQYF.

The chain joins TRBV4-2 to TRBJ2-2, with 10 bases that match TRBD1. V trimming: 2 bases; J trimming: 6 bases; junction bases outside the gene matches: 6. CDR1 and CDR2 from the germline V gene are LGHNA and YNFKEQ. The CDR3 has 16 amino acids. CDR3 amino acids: CASSQLGQGYSGELFF. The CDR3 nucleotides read TGTGCCAGCAGCCAACTGGGACAGGGGTATTCCGGGGAGCTGTTTTTT.

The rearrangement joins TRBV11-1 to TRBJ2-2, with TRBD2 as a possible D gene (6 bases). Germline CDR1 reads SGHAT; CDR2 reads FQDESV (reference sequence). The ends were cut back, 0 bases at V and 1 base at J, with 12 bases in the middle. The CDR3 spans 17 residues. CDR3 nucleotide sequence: TGTGCCAGCAGCTTAGCCTGGGGACTCCAGAACACCGGGGAGCTGTTTTTT. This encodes CASSLAWGLQNTGELFF.

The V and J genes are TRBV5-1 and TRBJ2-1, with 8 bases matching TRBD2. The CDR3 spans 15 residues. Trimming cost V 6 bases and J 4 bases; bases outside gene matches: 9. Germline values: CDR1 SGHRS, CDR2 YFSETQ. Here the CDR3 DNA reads TGCGCCAGCATGGCTGTTAGCGGGATTTACAATGAGCAGTTCTTC. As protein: CASMAVSGIYNEQFF.

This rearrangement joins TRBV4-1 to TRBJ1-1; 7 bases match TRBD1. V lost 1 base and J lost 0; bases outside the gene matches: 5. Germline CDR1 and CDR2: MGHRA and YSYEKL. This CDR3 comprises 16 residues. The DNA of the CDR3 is TGCGCCAGCAGCCAAGCAGACAGGGCGATGAACACTGAAGCTTTCTTT. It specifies CASSQADRAMNTEAFF.

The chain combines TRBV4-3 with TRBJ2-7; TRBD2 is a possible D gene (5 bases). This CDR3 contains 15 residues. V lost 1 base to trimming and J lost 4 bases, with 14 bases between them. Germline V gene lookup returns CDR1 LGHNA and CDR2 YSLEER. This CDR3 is CASSQAFAGAYEQYF. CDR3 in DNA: TGCGCCAGCAGCCAAGCGTTCGCGGGTGCGTACGAGCAGTACTTC.

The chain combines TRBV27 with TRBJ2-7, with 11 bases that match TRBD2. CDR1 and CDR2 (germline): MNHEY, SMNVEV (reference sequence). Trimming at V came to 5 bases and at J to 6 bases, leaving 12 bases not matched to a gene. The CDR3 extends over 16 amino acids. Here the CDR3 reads CASSPWGSGRASEQYF. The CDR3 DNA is TGTGCCAGCAGTCCCTGGGGTAGCGGGAGGGCCTCCGAGCAGTACTTC.

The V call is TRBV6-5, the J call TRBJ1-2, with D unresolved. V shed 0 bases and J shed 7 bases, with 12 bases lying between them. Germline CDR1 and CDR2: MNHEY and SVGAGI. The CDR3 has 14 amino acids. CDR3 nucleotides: TGTGCCAGCAGTTACTCCCACGGGGATGGTGGCTACACCTTC. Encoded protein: CASSYSHGDGGYTF.

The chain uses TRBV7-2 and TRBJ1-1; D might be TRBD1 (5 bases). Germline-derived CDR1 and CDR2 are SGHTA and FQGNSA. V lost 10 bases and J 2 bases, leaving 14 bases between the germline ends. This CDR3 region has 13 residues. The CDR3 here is CATRGQPNTEAFF. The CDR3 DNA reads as TGTGCCACGCGGGGCCAGCCTAACACTGAAGCTTTCTTT.

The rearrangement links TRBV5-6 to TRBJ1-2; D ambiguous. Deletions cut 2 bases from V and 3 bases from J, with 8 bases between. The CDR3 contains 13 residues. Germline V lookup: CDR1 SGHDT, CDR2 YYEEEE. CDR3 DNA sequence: TGTGCCAGCAGCTTTACATTGGACTATGGCTACACCTTC. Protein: CASSFTLDYGYTF.

The DNA for the CDR3 is TGCGCCAGCAGCTCCCTAGGGGGGGCGAACACTGAAGCTTTCTTT. Translated: CASSSLGGANTEAFF. The gene calls are TRBV5-1 and TRBJ1-1; D might be TRBD1 (6 bases). This CDR3 has 15 residues. Trimming cost V 3 bases and J 1 base, with 13 bases left between them. Germline CDR1 SGHRS, CDR2 YFSETQ.

CDR3 DNA: TGTGCCAGCAGTCCACGGAACAGGAATGGTGAAGCTTTCTTT. Amino acids: CASSPRNRNGEAFF. The genes are TRBV27 and TRBJ1-1; possibly TRBD1 for D (5 bases). The CDR3 runs to 14 residues. CDR1 and CDR2 (germline): MNHEY, SMNVEV (reference sequence). V lost 5 bases, J lost 7 bases, and 17 bases lay in between.

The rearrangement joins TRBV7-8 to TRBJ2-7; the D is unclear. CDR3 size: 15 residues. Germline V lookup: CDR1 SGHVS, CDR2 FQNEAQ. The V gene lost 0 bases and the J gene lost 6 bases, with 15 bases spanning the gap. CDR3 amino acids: CASSLALGSFGEQYF. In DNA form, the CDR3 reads TGTGCCAGCAGCTTAGCTTTGGGCTCATTTGGCGAGCAGTACTTC.

In nucleotides, the CDR3 is TGCAGTGCTAGTGGCCCGGTATCCTACGAGCAGTACTTC. As protein: CSASGPVSYEQYF. J is TRBJ2-7 and V is TRBV20-1; unclear D gene. Trimming shortened V by 3 bases and J by 1 base, and 10 bases separated the two germline ends. The CDR3 runs to 13 residues. The germline gives CDR1 DFQATT, CDR2 SNEGSKA (reference sequence).

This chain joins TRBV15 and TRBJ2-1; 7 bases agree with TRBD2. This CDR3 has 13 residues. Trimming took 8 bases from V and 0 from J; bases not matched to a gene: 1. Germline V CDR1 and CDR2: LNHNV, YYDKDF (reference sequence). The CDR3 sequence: CATREASYNEQFF. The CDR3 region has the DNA TGTGCCACCCGGGAGGCCTCCTACAATGAGCAGTTCTTC.

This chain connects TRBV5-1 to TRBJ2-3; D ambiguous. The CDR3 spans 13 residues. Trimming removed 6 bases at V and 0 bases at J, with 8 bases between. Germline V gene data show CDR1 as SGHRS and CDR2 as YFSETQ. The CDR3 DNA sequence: TGCGCCAGCACGACCGGGAGCACAGATACGCAGTATTTT. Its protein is CASTTGSTDTQYF.

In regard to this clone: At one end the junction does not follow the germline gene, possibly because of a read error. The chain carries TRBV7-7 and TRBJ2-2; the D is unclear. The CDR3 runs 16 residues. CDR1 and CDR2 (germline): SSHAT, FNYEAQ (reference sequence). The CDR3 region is CASSPDPLGNTGELFF. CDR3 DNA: TGTGCTAGCAGCCCCGACCCCCTAGGGAACACCGGGGAGCTGTTTTTT. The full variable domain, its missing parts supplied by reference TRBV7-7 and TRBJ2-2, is GAGVSQSPRYKVTKRGQDVTLRCDPISSHATLYWYQQALGQGPEFLTYFNYEAQPDKSGLPSDRFSAERPEGSISTLTIQRTEQRDSAMYRCASSPDPLGNTGELFFGEGSRLTVL.

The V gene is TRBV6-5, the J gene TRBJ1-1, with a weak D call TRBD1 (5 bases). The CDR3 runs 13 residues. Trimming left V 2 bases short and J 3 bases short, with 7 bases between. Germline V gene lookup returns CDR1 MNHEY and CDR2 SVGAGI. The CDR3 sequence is CASSYSRDTEAFF. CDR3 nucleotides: TGTGCCAGCAGTTACAGCAGGGACACTGAAGCTTTCTTT.